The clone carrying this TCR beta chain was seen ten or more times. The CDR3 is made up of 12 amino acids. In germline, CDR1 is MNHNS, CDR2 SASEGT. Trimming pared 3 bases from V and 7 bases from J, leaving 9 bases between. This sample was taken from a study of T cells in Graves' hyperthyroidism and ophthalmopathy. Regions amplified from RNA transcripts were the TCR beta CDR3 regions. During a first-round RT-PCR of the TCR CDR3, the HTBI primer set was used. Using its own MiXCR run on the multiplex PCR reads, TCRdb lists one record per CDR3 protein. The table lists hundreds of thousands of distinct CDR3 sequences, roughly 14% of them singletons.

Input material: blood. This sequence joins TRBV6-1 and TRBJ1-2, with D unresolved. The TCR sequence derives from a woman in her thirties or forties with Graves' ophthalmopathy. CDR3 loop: CASSDPHTGYTF. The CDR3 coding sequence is TGTGCCAGCAGTGACCCTCATACTGGCTACACCTTC.